This T cell receptor beta chain was sequenced during a study of blood T cell repertoires in COVID-19. Study overall: Samples representing acute and convalescent COVID-19 were sourced from the United States, Italy and Spain. PBMCs, B-cell-depleted T cells, or T cells provided the cDNA or gDNA that made up the material.

The CDR3 loop spans 14 amino acids. CDR1 SGHRS and CDR2 YFSETQ come from the germline V gene. With 0 bases removed from V and 4 bases from J, the gap between germline ends came to 8 bases. Per the authors' pipeline: Counts of nucleated cells, estimated from reference gene primer amplification, were obtained. Measured with immunoSEQ multiplex PCR; TCRdb has only the in-frame clones, and not every one. That table supplies the V and J calls and clone size; D and trimming were determined from the DNA. The sample lists roughly 120,000 clones; 65% to 80% were seen once. The sample comprised peripheral blood. The gene calls are TRBV5-1 and TRBJ1-3, with a weak D call TRBD1 (5 bases). The sequence was collected from a woman aged 60-75 years with acute or convalescent COVID-19. In nucleotides, the CDR3 is TGCGCCAGCAGCTTGGACCCAGGGGGAAACACCATATATTTT. Residues: CASSLDPGGNTIYF.